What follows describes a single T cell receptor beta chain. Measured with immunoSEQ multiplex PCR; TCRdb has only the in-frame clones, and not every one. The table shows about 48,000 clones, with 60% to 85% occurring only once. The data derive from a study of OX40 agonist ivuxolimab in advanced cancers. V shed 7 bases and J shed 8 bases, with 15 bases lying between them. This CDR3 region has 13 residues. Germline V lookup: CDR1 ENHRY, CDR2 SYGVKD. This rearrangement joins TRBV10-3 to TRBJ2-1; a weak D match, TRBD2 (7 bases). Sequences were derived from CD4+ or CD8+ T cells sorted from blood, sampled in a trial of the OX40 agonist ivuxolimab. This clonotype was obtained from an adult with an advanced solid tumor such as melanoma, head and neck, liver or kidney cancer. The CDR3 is CAITRGGAYEQFF. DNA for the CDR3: TGTGCCATCACCCGAGGGGGGGCTTATGAGCAGTTCTTC.